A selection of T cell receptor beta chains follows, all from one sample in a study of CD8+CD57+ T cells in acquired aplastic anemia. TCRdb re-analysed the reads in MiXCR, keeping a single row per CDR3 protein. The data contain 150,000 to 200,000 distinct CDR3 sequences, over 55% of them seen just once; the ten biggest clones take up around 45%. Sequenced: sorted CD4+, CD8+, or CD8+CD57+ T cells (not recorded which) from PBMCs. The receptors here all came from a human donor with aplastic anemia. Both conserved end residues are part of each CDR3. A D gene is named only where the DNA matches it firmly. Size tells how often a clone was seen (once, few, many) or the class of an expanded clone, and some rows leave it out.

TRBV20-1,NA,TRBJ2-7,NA,TGCAGTGCGGGAGGGGGGGAATCCCATTACGAGCAGTACTTC,CSAGGGESHYEQYF
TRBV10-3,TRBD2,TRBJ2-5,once,TGTGCCATCAGCCTTAGCGGGATTACAGAGACCCAGTACTTC,CAISLSGITETQYF
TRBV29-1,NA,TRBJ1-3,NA,TGCAGCGTTGCCCCTAGCTCTGGAAACACCATATATTTT,CSVAPSSGNTIYF
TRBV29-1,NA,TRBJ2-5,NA,TGCAGCGTTCCATTCAGGGTAGGAGAGACCCAGTACTTC,CSVPFRVGETQYF
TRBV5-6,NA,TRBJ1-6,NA,TGTGCCAGCAGCTTGGGTGGATCACCCCTCCACTTT,CASSLGGSPLHF
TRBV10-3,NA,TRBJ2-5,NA,TGTGCCATCAGTGCACAAGAGACCCAGTACTTC,CAISAQETQYF
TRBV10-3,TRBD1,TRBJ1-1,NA,TGTGCCATCAGTGAAGGGAGACAGGGGTCTGAAGCTTTCTTT,CAISEGRQGSEAFF
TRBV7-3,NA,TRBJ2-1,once,TGCGCCAGCAGCGAAGTGGACATACGGGCCTTTAGGTTCCATGAGCAGTTCTTC,CASSEVDIRAFRFHEQFF
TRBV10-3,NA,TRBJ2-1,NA,TGTGCCACCGATCAGGGGTCATCCGGGCCCAATGAGCAGTTCTTC,CATDQGSSGPNEQFF
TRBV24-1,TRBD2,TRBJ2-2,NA,TGTGCCACCAGCCCTAGCGGGAGAACCGGGGAGCTGTTTTTT,CATSPSGRTGELFF
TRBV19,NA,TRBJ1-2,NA,TGTGCCAGTCTAATGGGGGCAGGTCTCATTAACTATGGCTACACCTTC,CASLMGAGLINYGYTF
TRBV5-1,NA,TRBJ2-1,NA,TGCGCCAGCAGCTTGGAGTCCCCTCGGTTCTCCTACAATGAGCAGTTCTTC,CASSLESPRFSYNEQFF
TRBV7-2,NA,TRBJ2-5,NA,TGTGCCAGCAGCTTCGTTCAGGGGCGCCCAAGCGAGACCCAGTACTTC,CASSFVQGRPSETQYF
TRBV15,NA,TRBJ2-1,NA,TGTGCCACCAGCAGCGTAGAGGGAAGCTCCTACAATGAGCAGTTCTTC,CATSSVEGSSYNEQFF
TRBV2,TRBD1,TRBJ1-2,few,TGTGCCACCGACAGGGCGGGTGGCTACACCTTC,CATDRAGGYTF
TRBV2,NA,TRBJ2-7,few,TGTGCCAGCAGTGATTTGGGAGCTTCAACCTACGAGCAGTACTTC,CASSDLGASTYEQYF
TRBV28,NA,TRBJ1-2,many,TGTGCCAGCGGGACATACTATGGCTACACCTTC,CASGTYYGYTF